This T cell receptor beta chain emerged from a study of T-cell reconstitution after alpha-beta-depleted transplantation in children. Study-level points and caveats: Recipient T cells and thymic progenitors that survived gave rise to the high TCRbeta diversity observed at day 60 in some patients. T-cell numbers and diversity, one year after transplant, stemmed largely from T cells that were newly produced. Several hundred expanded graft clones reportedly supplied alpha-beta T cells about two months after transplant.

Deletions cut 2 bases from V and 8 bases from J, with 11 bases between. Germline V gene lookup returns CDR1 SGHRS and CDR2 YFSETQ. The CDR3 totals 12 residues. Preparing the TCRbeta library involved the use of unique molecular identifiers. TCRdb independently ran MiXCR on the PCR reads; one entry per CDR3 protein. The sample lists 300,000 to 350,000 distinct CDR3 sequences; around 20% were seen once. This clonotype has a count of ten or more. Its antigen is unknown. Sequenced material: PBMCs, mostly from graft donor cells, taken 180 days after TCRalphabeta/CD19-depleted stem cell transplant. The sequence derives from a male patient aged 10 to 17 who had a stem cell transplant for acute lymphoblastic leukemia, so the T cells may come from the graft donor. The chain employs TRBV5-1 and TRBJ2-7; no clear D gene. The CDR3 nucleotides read TGCGCCAGCAGCTTTGACGGTTACCAGCAGTACTTC. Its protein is CASSFDGYQQYF.